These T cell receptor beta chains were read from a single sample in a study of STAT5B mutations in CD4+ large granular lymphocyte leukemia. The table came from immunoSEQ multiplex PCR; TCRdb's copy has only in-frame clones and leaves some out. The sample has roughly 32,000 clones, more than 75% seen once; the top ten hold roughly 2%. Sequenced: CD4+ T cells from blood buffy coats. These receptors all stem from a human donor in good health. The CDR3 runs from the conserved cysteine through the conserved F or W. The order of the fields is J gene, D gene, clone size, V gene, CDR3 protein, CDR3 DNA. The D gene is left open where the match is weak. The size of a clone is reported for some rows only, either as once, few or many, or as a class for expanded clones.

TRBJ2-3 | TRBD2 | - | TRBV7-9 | CASSLEAGNTDTQYF | TGTGCCAGCAGCTTAGAAGCGGGGAACACAGATACGCAGTATTTT
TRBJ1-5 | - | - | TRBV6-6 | CASSLDRFNQPQHF | TGTGCCAGCAGTCTCGACAGGTTCAATCAGCCCCAGCATTTT
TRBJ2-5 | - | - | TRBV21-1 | CASRIQGEETQYF | TGTGCCAGCAGGATACAGGGTGAAGAGACCCAGTACTTC
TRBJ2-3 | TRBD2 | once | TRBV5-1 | CASSRGGSTDTQYF | TGCGCCAGCAGCCGCGGGGGTAGCACAGATACGCAGTATTTT
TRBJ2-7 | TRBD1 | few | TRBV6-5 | CASSYRDSYSYEQYF | TGTGCCAGCAGTTACAGGGACAGTTATTCCTACGAGCAGTACTTC
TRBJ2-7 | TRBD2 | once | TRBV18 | CATSAGASYEQYF | TGTGCCACCTCAGCGGGGGCCAGCTACGAGCAGTACTTC
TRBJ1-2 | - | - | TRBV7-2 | CASSTTLTGSGGYTF | TGTGCCAGCAGCACAACCCTCACAGGAAGCGGCGGCTACACCTTC
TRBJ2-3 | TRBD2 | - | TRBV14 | CASSQRDYTDTQYF | TGTGCCAGCAGCCAAAGGGACTACACAGATACGCAGTATTTT
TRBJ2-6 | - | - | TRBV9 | CASSVASGANVLTF | TGTGCCAGCAGCGTAGCGTCTGGGGCCAACGTCCTGACTTTC
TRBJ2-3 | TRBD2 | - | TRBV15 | CATSIRGVSTDTQYF | TGTGCCACCAGCATCCGGGGGGTTAGCACAGATACGCAGTATTTT
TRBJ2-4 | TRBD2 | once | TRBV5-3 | CARSLGTSGRAPAKNIQYF | TGTGCCAGAAGCTTGGGGACTAGCGGGAGGGCCCCGGCCAAAAACATTCAGTACTTC
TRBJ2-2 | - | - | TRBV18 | CASSPGRDPSTGELFF | TGTGCCAGCTCCCCAGGTAGGGATCCGAGCACCGGGGAGCTGTTTTTT
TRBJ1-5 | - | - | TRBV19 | CASSIVSFVSNQPQHF | TGTGCCAGTAGTATAGTGTCCTTTGTTAGCAATCAGCCCCAGCATTTT
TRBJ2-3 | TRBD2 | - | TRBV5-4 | CASSLGAGGTRGGTDTQYF | TGTGCCAGCAGCTTGGGAGCGGGAGGGACGAGGGGCGGCACAGATACGCAGTATTTT
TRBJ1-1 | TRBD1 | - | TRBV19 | CASSIQGATEAFF | TGTGCCAGTAGTATACAGGGGGCGACTGAAGCTTTCTTT
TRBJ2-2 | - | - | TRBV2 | CASSVTTHSTGELFF | TGTGCCAGCAGTGTGACTACCCACAGCACCGGGGAGCTGTTTTTT
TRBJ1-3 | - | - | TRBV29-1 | CSVLSGNTIYF | TGCAGCGTTCTCTCTGGAAACACCATATATTTT
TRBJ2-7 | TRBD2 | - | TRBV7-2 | CASSSIAGGPGEQYF | TGTGCCAGCAGCTCGATAGCGGGAGGGCCGGGCGAGCAGTACTTC
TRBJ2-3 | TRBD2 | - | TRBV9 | CASSVGLAGGGTDTQYF | TGTGCCAGCAGCGTAGGTCTAGCGGGAGGGGGCACAGATACGCAGTATTTT
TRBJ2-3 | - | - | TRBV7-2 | CASSFSHATDTQYF | TGTGCCAGCAGCTTCTCCCATGCGACAGATACGCAGTATTTT
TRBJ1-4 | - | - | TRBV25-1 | CASSERGRANEKLFF | TGTGCCAGCAGTGAACGGGGACGGGCTAATGAAAAACTGTTTTTT
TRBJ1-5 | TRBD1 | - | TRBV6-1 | CASRQGGANQPQHF | TGTGCCAGCAGACAGGGGGGGGCCAATCAGCCCCAGCATTTT
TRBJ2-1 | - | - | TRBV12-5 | CASGWDSRHSIF | TGTGCTAGTGGTTGGGACTCCCGACACTCCATCTTC
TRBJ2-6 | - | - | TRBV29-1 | CSVGLSGANVLTF | TGCAGCGTTGGCCTATCTGGGGCCAACGTCCTGACTTTC
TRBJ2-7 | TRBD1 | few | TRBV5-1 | CASSRGTGPLYEQYF | TGCGCCAGCAGCCGAGGGACAGGCCCCCTCTACGAGCAGTACTTC
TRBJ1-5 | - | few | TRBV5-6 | CASSLAGQGSNQPQHF | TGTGCCAGCAGCTTAGCGGGGCAGGGTAGCAATCAGCCCCAGCATTTT
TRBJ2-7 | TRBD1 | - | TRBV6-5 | CASSYLTGDDEQYF | TGTGCCAGCAGTTACTTGACAGGGGACGACGAGCAGTACTTC
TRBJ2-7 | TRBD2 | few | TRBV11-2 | CASSLVGLAGVEQYF | TGTGCCAGCAGCTTAGTTGGACTAGCGGGAGTCGAGCAGTACTTC
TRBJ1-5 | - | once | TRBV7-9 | CASSPDGLGSNQPQHF | TGTGCCAGCAGCCCCGACGGACTCGGTAGCAATCAGCCCCAGCATTTT
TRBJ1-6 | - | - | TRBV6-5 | CASSSRTDSPLHF | TGTGCCAGCAGTTCGCGGACAGATTCACCCCTCCACTTT